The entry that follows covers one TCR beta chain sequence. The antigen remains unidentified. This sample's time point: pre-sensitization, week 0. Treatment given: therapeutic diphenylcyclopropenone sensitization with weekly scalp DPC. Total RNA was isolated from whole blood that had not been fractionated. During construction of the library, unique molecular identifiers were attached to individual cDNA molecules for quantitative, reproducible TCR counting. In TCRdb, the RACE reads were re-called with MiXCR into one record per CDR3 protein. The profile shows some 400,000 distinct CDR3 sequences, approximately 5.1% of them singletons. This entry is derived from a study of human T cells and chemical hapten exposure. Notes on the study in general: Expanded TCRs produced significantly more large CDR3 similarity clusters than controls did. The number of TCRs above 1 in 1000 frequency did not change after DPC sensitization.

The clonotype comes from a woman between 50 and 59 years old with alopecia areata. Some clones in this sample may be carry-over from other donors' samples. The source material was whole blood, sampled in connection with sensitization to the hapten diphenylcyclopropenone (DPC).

Here the CDR3 DNA reads TGTGCCAGCAGATCGGACAGGCCTGAAGCTTTCTTT. Protein: CASRSDRPEAFF. The V call is TRBV27, the J call TRBJ1-1; 7 nucleotides match TRBD1. CDR1 is MNHEY, CDR2 SMNVEV, per germline (reference sequence). The CDR3 is 12 residues long. Trimming removed 6 bases from V and 6 bases from J; junction bases left unmatched: 4.